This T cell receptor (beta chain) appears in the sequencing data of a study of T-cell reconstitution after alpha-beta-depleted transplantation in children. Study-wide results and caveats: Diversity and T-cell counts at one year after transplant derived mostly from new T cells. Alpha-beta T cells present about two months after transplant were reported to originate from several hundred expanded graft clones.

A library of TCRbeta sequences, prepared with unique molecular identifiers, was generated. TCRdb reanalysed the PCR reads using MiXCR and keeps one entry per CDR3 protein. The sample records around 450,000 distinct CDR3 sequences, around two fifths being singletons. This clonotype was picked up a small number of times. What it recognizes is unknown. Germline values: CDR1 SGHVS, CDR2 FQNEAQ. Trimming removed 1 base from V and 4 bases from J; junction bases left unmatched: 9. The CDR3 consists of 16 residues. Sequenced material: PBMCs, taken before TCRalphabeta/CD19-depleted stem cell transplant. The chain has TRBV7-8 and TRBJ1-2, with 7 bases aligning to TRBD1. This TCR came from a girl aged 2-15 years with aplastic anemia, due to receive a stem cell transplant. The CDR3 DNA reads TGTGCCAGCAGCTTAGTGCAGGGGGGCTTGGTCTATGGCTACACCTTC. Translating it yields CASSLVQGGLVYGYTF.